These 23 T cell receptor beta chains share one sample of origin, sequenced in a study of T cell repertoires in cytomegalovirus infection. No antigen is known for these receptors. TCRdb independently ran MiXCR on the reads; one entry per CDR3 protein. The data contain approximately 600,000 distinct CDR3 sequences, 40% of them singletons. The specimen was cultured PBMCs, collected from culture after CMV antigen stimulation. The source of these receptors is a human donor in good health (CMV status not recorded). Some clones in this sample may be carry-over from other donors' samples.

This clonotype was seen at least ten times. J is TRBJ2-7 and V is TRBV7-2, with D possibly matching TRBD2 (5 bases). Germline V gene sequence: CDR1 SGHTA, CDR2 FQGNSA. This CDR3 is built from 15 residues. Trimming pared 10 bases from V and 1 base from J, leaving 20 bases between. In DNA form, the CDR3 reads TGTGCCACCGGACGGCTCGGACTGAGATCCTACGAGCAGTACTTC. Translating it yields CATGRLGLRSYEQYF.

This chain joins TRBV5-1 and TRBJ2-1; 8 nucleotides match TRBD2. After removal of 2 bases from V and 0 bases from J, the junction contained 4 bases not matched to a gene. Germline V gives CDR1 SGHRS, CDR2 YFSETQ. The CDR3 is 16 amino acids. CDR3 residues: CASSFRSGSSYNEQFF. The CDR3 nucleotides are TGCGCCAGCAGCTTCCGAAGCGGGAGCTCCTACAATGAGCAGTTCTTC.

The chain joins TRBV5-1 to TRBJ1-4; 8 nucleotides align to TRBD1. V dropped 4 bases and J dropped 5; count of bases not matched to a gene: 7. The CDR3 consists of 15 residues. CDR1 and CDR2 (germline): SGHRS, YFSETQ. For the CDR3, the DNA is TGCGCCAGCAGCGGGACAGGCAGGGGGAATGAAAAACTGTTTTTT. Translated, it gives CASSGTGRGNEKLFF.

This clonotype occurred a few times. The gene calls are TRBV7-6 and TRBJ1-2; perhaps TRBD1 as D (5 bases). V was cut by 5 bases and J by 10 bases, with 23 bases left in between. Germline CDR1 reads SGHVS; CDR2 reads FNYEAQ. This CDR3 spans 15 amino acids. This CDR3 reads CASSPIQGLRTTYTF. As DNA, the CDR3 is TGTGCCAGCAGCCCGATCCAGGGATTGCGGACCACCTACACCTTC.

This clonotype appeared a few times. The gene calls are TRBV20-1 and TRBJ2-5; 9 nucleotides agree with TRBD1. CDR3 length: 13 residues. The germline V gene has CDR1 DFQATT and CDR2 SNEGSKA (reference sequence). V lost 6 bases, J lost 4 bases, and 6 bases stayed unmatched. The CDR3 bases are TGCAGTGCCACAAGGGGACAGGGAGAGACCCAGTACTTC. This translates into CSATRGQGETQYF.

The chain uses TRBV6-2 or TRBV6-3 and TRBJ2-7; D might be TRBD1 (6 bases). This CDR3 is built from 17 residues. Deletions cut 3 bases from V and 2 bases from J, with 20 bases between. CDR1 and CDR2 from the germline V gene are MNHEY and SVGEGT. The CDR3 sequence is CASSYSLRDTTAYEQYF. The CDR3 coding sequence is TGTGCCAGCAGTTATAGTTTACGGGACACCACCGCCTACGAGCAGTACTTC.

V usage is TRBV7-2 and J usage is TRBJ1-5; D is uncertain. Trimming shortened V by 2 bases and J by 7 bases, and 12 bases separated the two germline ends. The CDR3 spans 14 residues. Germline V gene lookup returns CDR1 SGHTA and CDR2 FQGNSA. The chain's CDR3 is CASSLIGGYQPQHF. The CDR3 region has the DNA TGTGCCAGCAGCTTAATCGGAGGGTACCAGCCCCAGCATTTT.

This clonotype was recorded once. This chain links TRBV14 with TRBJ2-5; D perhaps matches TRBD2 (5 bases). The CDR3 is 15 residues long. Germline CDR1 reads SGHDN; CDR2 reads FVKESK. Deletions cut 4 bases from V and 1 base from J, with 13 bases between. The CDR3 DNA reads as TGTGCCAGCAGCCCACTGAGCGGAAGCCAAGAGACCCAGTACTTC. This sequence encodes CASSPLSGSQETQYF.

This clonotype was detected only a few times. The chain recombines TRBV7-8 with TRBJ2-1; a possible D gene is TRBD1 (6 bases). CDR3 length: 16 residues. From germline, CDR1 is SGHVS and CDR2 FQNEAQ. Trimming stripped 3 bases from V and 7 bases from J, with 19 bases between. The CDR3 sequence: CASSFGAGWQGNEQFF. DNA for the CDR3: TGTGCCAGCAGCTTTGGCGCGGGTTGGCAGGGGAATGAGCAGTTCTTC.

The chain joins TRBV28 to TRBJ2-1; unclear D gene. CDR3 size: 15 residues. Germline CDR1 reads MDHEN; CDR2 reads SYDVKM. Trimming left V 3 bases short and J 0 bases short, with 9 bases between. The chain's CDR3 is CASSFFQSSYNEQFF. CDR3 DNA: TGTGCCAGCAGTTTCTTCCAGAGCTCCTACAATGAGCAGTTCTTC.

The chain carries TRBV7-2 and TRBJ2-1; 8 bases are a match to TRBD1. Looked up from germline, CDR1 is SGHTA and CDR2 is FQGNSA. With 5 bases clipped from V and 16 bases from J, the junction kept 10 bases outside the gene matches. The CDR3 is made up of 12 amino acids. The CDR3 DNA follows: TGTGCCAGCAGCCTAAGCAGGGGGCGGGTTTTCTTC. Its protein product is CASSLSRGRVFF.

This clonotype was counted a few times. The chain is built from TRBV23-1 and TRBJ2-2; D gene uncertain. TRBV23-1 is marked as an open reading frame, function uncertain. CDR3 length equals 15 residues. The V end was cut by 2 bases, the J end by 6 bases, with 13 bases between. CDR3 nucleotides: TGCGCCAGCAGTCAAGGGCCGTTAGGAGCCGGGGAGCTGTTTTTT. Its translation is CASSQGPLGAGELFF.

The CDR3, as DNA: TGCGCCAGCAGCCAGGGCAGGGTACATCAGCCCCAGCATTTT. Amino acids: CASSQGRVHQPQHF. The chain links TRBV4-1 to TRBJ1-5; D might be TRBD1 (5 bases). Trimming shortened V by 3 bases and J by 5 bases, and 11 bases separated the two germline ends. Germline V gives CDR1 MGHRA, CDR2 YSYEKL. This CDR3 has 14 amino acids.

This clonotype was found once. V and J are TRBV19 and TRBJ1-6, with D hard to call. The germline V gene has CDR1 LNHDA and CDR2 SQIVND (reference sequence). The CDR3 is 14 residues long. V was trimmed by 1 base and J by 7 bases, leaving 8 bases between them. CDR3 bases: TGTGCCAGTAGTATAGTGCCAATAAATTCACCCCTCCACTTT. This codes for CASSIVPINSPLHF.

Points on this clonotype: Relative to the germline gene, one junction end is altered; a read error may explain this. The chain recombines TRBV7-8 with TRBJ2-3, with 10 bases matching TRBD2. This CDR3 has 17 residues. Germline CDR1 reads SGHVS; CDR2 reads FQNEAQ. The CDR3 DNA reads TGTGCCAGCAGCATAGCCCCCAGCGGGGGGGCCAGGAATACGCAGTATTTT. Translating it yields CASSIAPSGGARNTQYF.

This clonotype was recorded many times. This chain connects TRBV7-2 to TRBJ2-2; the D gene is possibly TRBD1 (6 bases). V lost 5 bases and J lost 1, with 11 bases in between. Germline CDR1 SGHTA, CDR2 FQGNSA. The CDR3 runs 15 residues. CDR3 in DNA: TGTGCCAGCAGCGCAACAGGGATGAACACCGGGGAGCTGTTTTTT. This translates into CASSATGMNTGELFF.

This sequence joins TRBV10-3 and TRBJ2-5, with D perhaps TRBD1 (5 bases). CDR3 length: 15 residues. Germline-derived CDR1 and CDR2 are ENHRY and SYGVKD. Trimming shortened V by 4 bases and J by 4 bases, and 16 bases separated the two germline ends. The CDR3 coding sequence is TGTGCCATCAGTGCGCAGGGAAGGTCGGTAGAGACCCAGTACTTC. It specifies CAISAQGRSVETQYF.

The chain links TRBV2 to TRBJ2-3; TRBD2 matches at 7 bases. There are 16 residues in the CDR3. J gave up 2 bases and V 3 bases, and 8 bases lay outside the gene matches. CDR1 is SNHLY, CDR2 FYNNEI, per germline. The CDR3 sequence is CASSDPRGGVTDTQYF. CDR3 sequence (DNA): TGTGCCAGCAGTGACCCACGCGGGGGAGTCACAGATACGCAGTATTTT.

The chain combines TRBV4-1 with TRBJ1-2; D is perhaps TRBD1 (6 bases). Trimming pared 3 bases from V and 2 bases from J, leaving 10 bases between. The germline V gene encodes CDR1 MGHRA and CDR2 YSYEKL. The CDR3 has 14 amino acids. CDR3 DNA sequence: TGCGCCAGCAGCCACGACAGGACAAACTATGGCTACACCTTC. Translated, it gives CASSHDRTNYGYTF.

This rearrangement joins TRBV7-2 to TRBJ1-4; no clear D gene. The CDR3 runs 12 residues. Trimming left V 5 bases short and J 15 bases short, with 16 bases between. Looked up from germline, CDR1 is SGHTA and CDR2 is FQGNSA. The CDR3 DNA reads TGTGCCAGCAGCCAGACCGGGAGGAACATGTTTTTT. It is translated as CASSQTGRNMFF.

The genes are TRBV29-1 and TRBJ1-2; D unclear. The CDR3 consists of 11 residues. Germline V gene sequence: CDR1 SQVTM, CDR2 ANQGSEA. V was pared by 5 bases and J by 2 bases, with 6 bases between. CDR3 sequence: CSVFDNYGYTF. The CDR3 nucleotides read TGCAGCGTTTTCGACAACTATGGCTACACCTTC.

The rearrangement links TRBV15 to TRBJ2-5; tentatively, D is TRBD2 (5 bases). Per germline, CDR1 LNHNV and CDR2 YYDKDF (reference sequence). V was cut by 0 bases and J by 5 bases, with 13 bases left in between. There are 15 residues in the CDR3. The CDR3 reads CATSRDQMRGETQYF. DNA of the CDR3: TGTGCCACCAGCAGAGATCAGATGCGAGGGGAGACCCAGTACTTC.

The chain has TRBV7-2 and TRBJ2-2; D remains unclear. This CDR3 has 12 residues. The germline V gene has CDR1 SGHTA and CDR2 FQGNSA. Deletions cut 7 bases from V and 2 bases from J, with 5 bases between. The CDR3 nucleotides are TGTGCCAGCAAGGGTAACACCGGGGAGCTGTTTTTT. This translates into CASKGNTGELFF.